A single sample is the source of the 10 T cell receptor beta chains below, sequenced in a study of blood T cells in healthy people across ages. A second roughly 6 to 12 cycle PCR used barcoded and J-beta primers. A single record per CDR3 protein comes from TCRdb applying MiXCR to the 5' RACE reads. The table has approximately 700,000 distinct CDR3 sequences, less than 40% seen once; the top ten hold 15%. Sequencing was carried out using blood. Receptors were obtained from a woman aged 80 or over in good health.

This clonotype turned up a few times. The rearrangement links TRBV5-5 to TRBJ2-3; 9 bases map to TRBD2. V shed 6 bases and J 3 bases; nucleotides not matched to a gene: 5. Germline V CDR1 and CDR2: SGHKS, YYEKEE (reference sequence). CDR3 length equals 14 residues. The CDR3 sequence is CASNRLAATDTQYF. CDR3 sequence (DNA): TGTGCCAGCAACCGACTAGCGGCTACAGATACGCAGTATTTT.

V usage is TRBV6-2 or TRBV6-3 and J usage is TRBJ2-5, with TRBD2 as a possible D gene (6 bases). The J call is uncertain, as TRBJ2-7 better fits the DNA end. The CDR3 runs to 16 residues. The germline CDR1 and CDR2 sequences are MNHEY and SVGEGT. The CDR3 DNA reads TGTGCCAGCAGACCCATCCCGGGGAGGTTCATGTACGAGCAGTACTTC. Translated, it gives CASRPIPGRFMYEQYF.

In the case of this clonotype: A much bigger clone sits one base away, suggesting this may be a read error. The chain recombines TRBV30 with TRBJ2-1; 11 bases are shared with TRBD1. With the DNA end fitting TRBJ2-7 better, the J assignment may be wrong. There are 15 residues in the CDR3. Germline CDR1 reads GTSNPN; CDR2 reads SVGIG (reference sequence). The CDR3 nucleotides read TGTGCCTGGACTCCTTGGACAGGGGGCTACAATGAGCAGTACTTC. Amino acid sequence: CAWTPWTGGYNEQYF.

In its sample, this clonotype was seen many times. The V and J genes are TRBV5-6 and TRBJ1-5; D not certain. V shed 2 bases and J shed 0 bases, with 6 bases lying between them. Germline assignment: CDR1 SGHDT and CDR2 YYEEEE. This CDR3 spans 14 amino acids. CDR3 DNA sequence: TGTGCCAGCAGCTTACGCCTTAGCAATCAGCCCCAGCATTTT. Its protein is CASSLRLSNQPQHF.

Remarks on this clonotype: Without the conserved terminal phenylalanine or tryptophan, this CDR3 likely stems from a read error. The DNA is omitted, as the CDR3 cannot be located on it reliably, and the CDR3 follows TCRdb's listing. The CDR3 protein is CAWSVQPGGYTFGS. The chain recombines TRBV30 with TRBJ2-5. The CDR3 is 14 residues long, counting both termini. Germline CDR1 reads GTSNPN; CDR2 reads SVGIG (reference sequence).

In regard to this clonotype: Mismatch with germline at one junction end may stem from a read error. The CDR3, as DNA: TGCGCCAGCAGCTGGAACTCTGGGGCCAACGTCCGGACTTTC. It yields the protein CASSWNSGANVRTF. The gene calls are TRBV5-1 and TRBJ2-6, with D perhaps TRBD1 (5 bases). Germline-derived CDR1 and CDR2 are SGHRS and YFSETQ. The CDR3 spans 14 residues.

This clonotype was seen repeatedly, ten times or more. This chain links TRBV11-2 with TRBJ2-5; D is uncertain. CDR3 length: 12 amino acids. V shed 5 bases and J shed 5 bases, with 9 bases lying between them. Germline-derived CDR1 and CDR2 are SGHAT and FQNNGV. CDR3 residues: CASSHASETQYF. CDR3 nucleotide sequence: TGTGCCAGCAGCCACGCCTCGGAGACCCAGTACTTC.

Points on this clonotype: A much larger clone is a single base away; this may be a read error. V and J are TRBV10-3 and TRBJ2-5, with D perhaps given as TRBD1 or TRBD2 (5 bases each). V lost 10 bases, J lost 11 bases, and 29 bases lay in between. The germline CDR1 and CDR2 sequences are ENHRY and SYGVKD. The CDR3 contains 15 residues. The CDR3 region has the DNA TGTGCCACCGTTTCCGGGACCCCCCGTAGGGATGAGCAGTACTTC. As protein: CATVSGTPRRDEQYF.

Of note for this clonotype: A much larger clone differs from this one at a single base, so this may be a read error. This sequence joins TRBV30 and TRBJ2-5; 7 bases are shared with TRBD2. Germline V lookup: CDR1 GTSNPN, CDR2 SVGIG (reference sequence). The J segment lost 11 bases and the V segment lost 4 bases, leaving 13 bases of the junction unmatched. There are 13 residues in the CDR3. The CDR3 sequence: CAWNRGGDNEQYF. Here the CDR3 DNA reads TGTGCCTGGAATCGCGGGGGTGACAATGAGCAGTACTTC. The full variable domain, completed using reference TRBV30 and TRBJ2-5, is SQTIHQWPATLVQPVGSPLSLECTVEGTSNPNLYWYRQAAGRGLQLLFYSVGIGQISSEVPQNLSASRPQDRQFILSSKKLLLSDSGFYLCAWNRGGDNEQYFGPGTRLLVL.

This clonotype was seen a single time. With a much larger clone just one base away, this may be a read error. The rearrangement uses TRBV6-6 and TRBJ2-1, with D possibly being TRBD1 (6 bases). CDR3 length: 14 amino acids. Germline V gene sequence: CDR1 MNHNY, CDR2 SVGAGI (reference sequence). The CDR3 here is CASNYQGQHNEQFF. The DNA for the CDR3 is TGTGCCAGCAATTACCAGGGGCAGCACAATGAGCAGTTCTTC.